This T cell receptor (beta chain) appears in the sequencing data of a study of blood T cells in healthy people across ages. The study's findings and limits: TCR beta diversity was tightly associated with the proportion of naive T cells.

This clonotype has at least ten counts. The target antigen is unknown. In germline, CDR1 is MNHEY, CDR2 SVGEGT. This CDR3 has 12 amino acids. The V end lost 7 bases, the J end lost 5 bases, and 11 bases lay between the germline ends. The second PCR ran roughly 7 to 12 cycles with a sample-barcoded 5' primer and J-beta primers. TCRdb re-called the 5' RACE reads with MiXCR, one entry per CDR3 protein. This sample has 450,000 to 700,000 distinct CDR3 sequences; roughly a quarter occur once, and the top ten carry approximately 17%. Caucasian, healthy and from Russia, the donors were aged between 6 and 90. No fewer than 7 million PBMCs went into each sample.

The sequencing sample was made of blood. The chain is built from TRBV6-2 or TRBV6-3 and TRBJ2-5, with a weak D call TRBD1 (6 bases). The receptor comes from a woman in her 70s in good health. The CDR3 region is CASKRDTETQYF. The CDR3 DNA reads TGTGCCAGCAAAAGGGACACGGAGACCCAGTACTTC.